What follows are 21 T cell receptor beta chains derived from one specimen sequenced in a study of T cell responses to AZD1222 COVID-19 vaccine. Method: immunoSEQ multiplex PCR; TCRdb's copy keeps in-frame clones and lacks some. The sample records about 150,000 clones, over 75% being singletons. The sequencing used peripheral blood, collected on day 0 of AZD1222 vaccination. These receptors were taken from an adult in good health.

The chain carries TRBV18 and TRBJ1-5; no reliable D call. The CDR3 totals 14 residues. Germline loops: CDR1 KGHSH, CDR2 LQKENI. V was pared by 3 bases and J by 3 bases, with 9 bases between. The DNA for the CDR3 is TGTGCCAGCTCACCCTGGGGTTACAATCAGCCCCAGCATTTT. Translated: CASSPWGYNQPQHF. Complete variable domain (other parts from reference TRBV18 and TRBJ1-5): NAGVMQNPRHLVRRRGQEARLRCSPMKGHSHVYWYRQLPEEGLKFMVYLQKENIIDESGMPKERFSAEFPKEGPSILRIQQVVRGDSAAYFCASSPWGYNQPQHFGDGTRLSIL.

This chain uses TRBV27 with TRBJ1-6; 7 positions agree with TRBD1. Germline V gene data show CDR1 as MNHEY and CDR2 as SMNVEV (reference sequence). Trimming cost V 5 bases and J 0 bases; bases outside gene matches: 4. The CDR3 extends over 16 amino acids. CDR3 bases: TGTGCCAGCAGTCCCAGGGGGAGCTCCTATAATTCACCCCTCCACTTT. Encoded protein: CASSPRGSSYNSPLHF.

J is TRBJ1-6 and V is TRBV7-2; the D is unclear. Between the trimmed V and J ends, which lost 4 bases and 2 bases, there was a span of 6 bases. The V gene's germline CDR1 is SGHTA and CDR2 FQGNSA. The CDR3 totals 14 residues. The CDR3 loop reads CASSSSTYNSPLHF. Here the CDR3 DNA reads TGTGCCAGCAGCTCGAGCACCTATAATTCACCCCTCCACTTT.

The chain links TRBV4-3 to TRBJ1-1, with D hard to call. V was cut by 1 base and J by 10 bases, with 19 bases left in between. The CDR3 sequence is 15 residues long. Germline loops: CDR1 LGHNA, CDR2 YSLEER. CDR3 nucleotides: TGCGCCAGCAGCCAAGTTGCCGGGGTGGACGTTTTAGCTTTCTTT. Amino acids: CASSQVAGVDVLAFF.

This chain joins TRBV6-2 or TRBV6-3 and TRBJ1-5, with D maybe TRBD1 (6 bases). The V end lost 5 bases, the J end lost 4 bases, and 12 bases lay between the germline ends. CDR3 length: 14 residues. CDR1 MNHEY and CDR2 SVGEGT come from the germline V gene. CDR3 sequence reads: CASSRTGKNQPQHF. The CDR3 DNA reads TGTGCCAGCAGTCGAACAGGGAAAAATCAGCCCCAGCATTTT.

The CDR3 protein is CATSRDWGGNTEAFF. CDR3 nucleotide sequence: TGTGCCACCAGCAGAGATTGGGGAGGGAACACTGAAGCTTTCTTT. The chain carries TRBV15 and TRBJ1-1; D uncertain. From germline, CDR1 is LNHNV and CDR2 YYDKDF (reference sequence). This CDR3 spans 15 amino acids. Trimming shortened V by 0 bases and J by 1 base, and 9 bases separated the two germline ends.

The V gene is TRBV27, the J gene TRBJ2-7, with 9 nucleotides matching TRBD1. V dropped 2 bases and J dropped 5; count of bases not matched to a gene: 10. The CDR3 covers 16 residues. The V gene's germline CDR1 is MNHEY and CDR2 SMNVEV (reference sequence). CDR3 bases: TGTGCCAGCAGTTTACACCCGACAGGGGGTATGAACGAGCAGTACTTC. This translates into CASSLHPTGGMNEQYF.

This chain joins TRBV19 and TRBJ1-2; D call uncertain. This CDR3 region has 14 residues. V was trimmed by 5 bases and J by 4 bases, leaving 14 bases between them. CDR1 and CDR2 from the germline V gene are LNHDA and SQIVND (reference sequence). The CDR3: CASSSRVWGYGYTF. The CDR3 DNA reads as TGTGCCAGTAGTTCTAGGGTGTGGGGCTATGGCTACACCTTC.

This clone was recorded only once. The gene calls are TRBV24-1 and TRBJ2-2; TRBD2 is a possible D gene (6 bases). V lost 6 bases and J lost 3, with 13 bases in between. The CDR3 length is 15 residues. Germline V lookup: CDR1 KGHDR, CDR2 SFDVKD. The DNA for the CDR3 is TGTGCCACCAGTCAGGAGGGGAGCTACACCGGGGAGCTGTTTTTT. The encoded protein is CATSQEGSYTGELFF.

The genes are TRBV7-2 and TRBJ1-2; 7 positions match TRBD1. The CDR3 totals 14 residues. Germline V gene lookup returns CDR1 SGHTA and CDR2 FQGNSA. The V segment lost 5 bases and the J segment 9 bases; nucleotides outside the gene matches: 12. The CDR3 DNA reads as TGTGCCAGCAGCCCCACAGGGGCTCCCGGGAGCTACACCTTC. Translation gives CASSPTGAPGSYTF.

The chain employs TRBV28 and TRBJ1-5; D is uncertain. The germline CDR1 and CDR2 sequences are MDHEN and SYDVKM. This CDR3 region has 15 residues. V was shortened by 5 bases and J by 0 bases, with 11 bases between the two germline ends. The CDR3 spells CASSPKQYSNQPQHF. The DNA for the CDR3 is TGTGCCAGCAGTCCAAAACAGTATAGCAATCAGCCCCAGCATTTT.

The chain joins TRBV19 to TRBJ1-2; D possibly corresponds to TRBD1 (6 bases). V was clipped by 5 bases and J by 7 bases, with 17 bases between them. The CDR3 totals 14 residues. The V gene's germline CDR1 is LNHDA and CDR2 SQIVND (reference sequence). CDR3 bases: TGTGCCAGTAGTCACCTGGACAGCGCCGGTGGCTACACCTTC. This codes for CASSHLDSAGGYTF.

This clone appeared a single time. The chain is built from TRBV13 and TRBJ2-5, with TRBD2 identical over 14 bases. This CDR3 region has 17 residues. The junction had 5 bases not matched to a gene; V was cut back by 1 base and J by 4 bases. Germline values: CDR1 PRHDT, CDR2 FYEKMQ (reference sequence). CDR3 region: CASSLETSGGVGETQYF. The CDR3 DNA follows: TGTGCCAGCAGCTTAGAGACTAGCGGGGGGGTTGGAGAGACCCAGTACTTC.

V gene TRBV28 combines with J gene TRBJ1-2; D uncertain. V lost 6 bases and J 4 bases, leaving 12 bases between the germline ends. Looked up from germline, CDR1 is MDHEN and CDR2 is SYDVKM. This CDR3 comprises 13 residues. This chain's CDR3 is CASSLEQLYGYTF. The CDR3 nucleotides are TGTGCCAGCAGCTTAGAACAGCTCTATGGCTACACCTTC.

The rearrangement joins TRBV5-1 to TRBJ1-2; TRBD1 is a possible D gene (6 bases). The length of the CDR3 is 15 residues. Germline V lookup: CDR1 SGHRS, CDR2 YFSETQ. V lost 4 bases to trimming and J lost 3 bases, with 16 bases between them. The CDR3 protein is CASSPNDRPYYGYTF. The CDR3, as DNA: TGCGCCAGCAGCCCGAATGACAGGCCCTACTATGGCTACACCTTC.

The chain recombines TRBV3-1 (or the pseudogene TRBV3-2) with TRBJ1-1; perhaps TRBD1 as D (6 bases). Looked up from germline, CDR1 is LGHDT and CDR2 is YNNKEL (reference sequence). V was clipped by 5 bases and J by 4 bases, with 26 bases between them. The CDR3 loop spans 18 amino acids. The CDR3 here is CASSSTMKRQGSGTEAFF. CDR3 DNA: TGTGCCAGCAGCTCGACCATGAAAAGGCAGGGGTCGGGCACTGAAGCTTTCTTT.

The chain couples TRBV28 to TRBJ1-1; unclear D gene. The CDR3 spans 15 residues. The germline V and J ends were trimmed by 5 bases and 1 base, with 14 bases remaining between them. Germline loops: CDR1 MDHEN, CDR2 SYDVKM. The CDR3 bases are TGTGCCAGCAGTACACCCGGAGGCCCGAACACTGAAGCTTTCTTT. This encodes CASSTPGGPNTEAFF.

Here the CDR3 DNA reads TGTGCCAGCAGCTTAGTGGGGGAATCTGGAAACACCATATATTTT. This codes for CASSLVGESGNTIYF. This chain connects TRBV7-7 to TRBJ1-3; a possible D gene is TRBD1 (5 bases). This CDR3 is built from 15 residues. Trimming cost V 1 base and J 1 base, with 8 bases left between them. The germline V gene encodes CDR1 SSHAT and CDR2 FNYEAQ (reference sequence).

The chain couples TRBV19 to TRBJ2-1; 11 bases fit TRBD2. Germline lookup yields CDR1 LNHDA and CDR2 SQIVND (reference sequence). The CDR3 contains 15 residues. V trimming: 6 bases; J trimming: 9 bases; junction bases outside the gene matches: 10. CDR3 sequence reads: CASSPTSGVPGEQFF. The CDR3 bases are TGTGCCAGTAGCCCGACTAGCGGGGTACCCGGTGAGCAGTTCTTC.

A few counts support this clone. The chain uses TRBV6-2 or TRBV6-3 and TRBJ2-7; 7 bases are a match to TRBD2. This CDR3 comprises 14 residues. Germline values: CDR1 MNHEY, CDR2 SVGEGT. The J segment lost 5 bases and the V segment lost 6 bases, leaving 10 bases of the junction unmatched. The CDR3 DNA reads TGTGCCAGCAGCCCTCGAATGGGGGGGGACGAGCAGTACTTC. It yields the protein CASSPRMGGDEQYF.

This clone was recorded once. Written as DNA, the CDR3 is TGTGCCAGCAGTGACCGACAGGGGGTGGGCTATGGCTACACCTTC. This gives the protein CASSDRQGVGYGYTF. The chain links TRBV6-1 to TRBJ1-2, with 9 positions matching TRBD1. Looked up from germline, CDR1 is MNHNS and CDR2 is SASEGT. Trimming removed 3 bases from V and 4 bases from J; junction bases left unmatched: 6. This CDR3 is 15 amino acids long.